Below, 7 T cell receptor beta chains from the same sample are listed, as sequenced in a study of blood T cell repertoires in COVID-19. Sequencing used immunoSEQ multiplex PCR; TCRdb keeps in-frame clones, though not all of them. The profile shows roughly 200,000 clones, approximately 87% of them singletons. Sample: peripheral blood. The origin of the receptors is a person aged 65-85 years with COVID-19, enrolled during active disease.

This chain joins TRBV24-1 and TRBJ2-5; the match to TRBD1 covers 7 bases. CDR3 length equals 15 residues. V shed 3 bases and J 1 base; nucleotides not matched to a gene: 4. The germline V gene encodes CDR1 KGHDR and CDR2 SFDVKD. Here the CDR3 reads CATSDPGDSQETQYF. DNA for the CDR3: TGTGCCACCAGTGATCCCGGGGACAGCCAAGAGACCCAGTACTTC.

The chain employs TRBV5-5 and TRBJ1-1; 7 nucleotides match TRBD1. Germline V gives CDR1 SGHKS, CDR2 YYEKEE (reference sequence). This CDR3 region has 16 residues. Losses at the gene ends were 0 bases for V and 0 bases for J; bases not matched to a gene: 5. The CDR3, as DNA: TGTGCCAGCAGCTTGGCGGCAGGGGGACTGAACACTGAAGCTTTCTTT. As protein: CASSLAAGGLNTEAFF.

V and J are TRBV6-5 and TRBJ2-1, with 7 bases identical to TRBD2. The J segment lost 4 bases and the V segment lost 6 bases, leaving 3 bases of the junction unmatched. Germline-derived CDR1 and CDR2 are MNHEY and SVGAGI. The CDR3 is made up of 13 amino acids. The CDR3 DNA is TGTGCCAGCAGATCTAGCGGTTACAATGAGCAGTTCTTC. It translates to CASRSSGYNEQFF.

The rearrangement links TRBV21-1 to TRBJ1-3. TRBV21-1 is a pseudogene. The CDR3 length is 17 residues. CDR3 in DNA: TGTGCCAGCAGCAAATGGCCGGGAGCAGCTAGTGGAAACACCATATATTTT. Protein sequence: CASSKWPGAASGNTIYF.

The V gene is TRBV29-1, the J gene TRBJ1-2, with TRBD1 as a possible D gene (6 bases). The CDR3 consists of 12 residues. Trimming removed 7 bases from V and 4 bases from J, with 13 bases in between. Looked up from germline, CDR1 is SQVTM and CDR2 is ANQGSEA. DNA for the CDR3: TGCAGCGACACCCAGGGGTTCTATGGCTACACCTTC. Its translation is CSDTQGFYGYTF.

The chain uses TRBV19 and TRBJ2-1; 7 bases map to TRBD2. V shed 1 base and J 3 bases; nucleotides not matched to a gene: 6. Germline-derived CDR1 and CDR2 are LNHDA and SQIVND (reference sequence). This CDR3 is built from 16 residues. The CDR3 here is CASSIGGGSLYNEQFF. The CDR3 nucleotides are TGTGCCAGTAGTATAGGAGGCGGGAGCCTCTACAATGAGCAGTTCTTC.

CDR3 sequence reads: CASSQSPGQGDTEAFF. Here the CDR3 DNA reads TGCGCCAGCTCGCAATCACCGGGACAGGGGGACACTGAAGCTTTCTTT. The rearrangement uses TRBV5-1 and TRBJ1-1, with TRBD1 matching 11 bases. V gave up 7 bases and J gave up 3 bases; unmatched junction bases: 11. Per the germline V gene, CDR1 is SGHRS and CDR2 is YFSETQ. The CDR3 totals 16 residues.